This T cell receptor beta chain was recovered during a study of cytomegalovirus exposure and HLA in healthy donors. Donors were nominally healthy when sampled, though unrecorded immune exposures were likely. V shed 7 bases and J shed 6 bases, with 18 bases lying between them. Germline-derived CDR1 and CDR2 are MNHNS and SASEGT. This CDR3 spans 14 amino acids. Study results and limitations: Among the CMV-associated chains, three were confirmed in vitro as specific for CMV antigens. Trimming of TCR beta V- and J-genes showed a link, identified in a later analysis, to a missense DCLRE1C variant. According to the study, around 160 TCR beta chains were cytomegalovirus-associated.

Researchers ran the PCR with 60 Vbeta and 13 Jbeta primers. Method: immunoSEQ multiplex PCR; TCRdb's copy keeps in-frame clones and lacks some. Of around 140,000 clones in the sample, about 80% were seen once. With respect to this clone: The antigen remains unidentified.

This sequence joins TRBV6-1 and TRBJ1-2; D gene ambiguous. The sequenced material came from PBMCs. The TCR was taken from a woman in her sixties in good health and CMV-seropositive. The CDR3 nucleotides read TGTGCCAGCACCGAAAGAGAGGGTGCCCATGGCTACACCTTC. Translating gives CASTEREGAHGYTF.